This TCR beta chain was documented in a study of blood T cells in healthy people across ages. The CDR3 is made up of 15 amino acids. The trim removed 7 bases at V and 4 bases at J, leaving 8 bases unmatched. Germline V lookup: CDR1 MGHDK, CDR2 SYGVNS. This clonotype has only a few counts. No antigen is known for it. The sample providers were healthy Caucasian people from Russia, aged roughly 6 to 90. A second PCR of roughly 7 to 11 cycles used a sample-barcoded 5' primer and a J-beta primer mix. Sequencing recovered at least 3 million CDR3-containing paired-end reads from each sample. MiXCR was run by TCRdb on the 5' RACE reads, yielding one entry per CDR3 protein. The sample holds approximately 320,000 distinct CDR3 sequences, 25% to 30% seen once. Study-wide results and limits: A roughly linear age-dependent decrease characterized TCR beta diversity per million T cells.

The chain uses TRBV25-1 and TRBJ2-2; 8 positions match TRBD2. The sequence derives from a woman aged 65 to 85 in good health. The source material was blood. The CDR3 DNA follows: TGTGCCAGCATGCGGGAGGACCTATCCACCGGGGAGCTGTTTTTT. This sequence encodes CASMREDLSTGELFF.